This T cell receptor (beta chain) was recorded in a study of beta chain features in type 1 diabetes. In its sample, this clone was seen a few times. As every portion of the isolated RNA was reverse transcribed, the sequencing read expressed TCRB transcripts. The method was immunoSEQ multiplex PCR; TCRdb's version includes in-frame clones alone and lacks a portion of them. The sample lists under 250,000 clones; 13% to 15% were seen once. This CDR3 comprises 15 residues. Trimming cost V 4 bases and J 6 bases; bases outside gene matches: 9. Germline V lookup: CDR1 MGHRA, CDR2 YSYEKL. Sequenced: naive CD4+ T cells from blood. V and J are TRBV4-1 and TRBJ2-5; TRBD2 agrees at 9 bases. This receptor was identified in a woman between 40 and 50 years old in good health. This CDR3 reads CASSPPGTSFQTQYF. In nucleotides, the CDR3 is TGCGCCAGCAGCCCCCCCGGGACTAGCTTTCAGACCCAGTACTTC.